This note documents a single TCR beta chain sequence. No antigen is known for it. This sample is part of a study of cytomegalovirus exposure and HLA in healthy donors. Study-wide results and limits: A later analysis linked some 18,000 TCR beta sequences to HLA alleles at 0.05 false discovery rate.

The PCR had 60 Vbeta and 13 Jbeta primers. Assay used: immunoSEQ multiplex PCR; TCRdb lists only in-frame clones, some missing. In the table there are some 90,000 clones, about 80% of which are singletons. V gave up 3 bases and J gave up 1 base, with 10 bases separating them. The germline V gene has CDR1 LNHDA and CDR2 SQIVND (reference sequence). This CDR3 comprises 15 residues. This sequence joins TRBV19 and TRBJ2-1, with D perhaps TRBD2 (6 bases). The clonotype was recovered from a man aged 30-40 years in good health and CMV-seronegative. The specimen was PBMCs. The CDR3 DNA is TGTGCCAGTAGTATTGCGGGGAGGTCCTACAATGAGCAGTTCTTC. As protein: CASSIAGRSYNEQFF.